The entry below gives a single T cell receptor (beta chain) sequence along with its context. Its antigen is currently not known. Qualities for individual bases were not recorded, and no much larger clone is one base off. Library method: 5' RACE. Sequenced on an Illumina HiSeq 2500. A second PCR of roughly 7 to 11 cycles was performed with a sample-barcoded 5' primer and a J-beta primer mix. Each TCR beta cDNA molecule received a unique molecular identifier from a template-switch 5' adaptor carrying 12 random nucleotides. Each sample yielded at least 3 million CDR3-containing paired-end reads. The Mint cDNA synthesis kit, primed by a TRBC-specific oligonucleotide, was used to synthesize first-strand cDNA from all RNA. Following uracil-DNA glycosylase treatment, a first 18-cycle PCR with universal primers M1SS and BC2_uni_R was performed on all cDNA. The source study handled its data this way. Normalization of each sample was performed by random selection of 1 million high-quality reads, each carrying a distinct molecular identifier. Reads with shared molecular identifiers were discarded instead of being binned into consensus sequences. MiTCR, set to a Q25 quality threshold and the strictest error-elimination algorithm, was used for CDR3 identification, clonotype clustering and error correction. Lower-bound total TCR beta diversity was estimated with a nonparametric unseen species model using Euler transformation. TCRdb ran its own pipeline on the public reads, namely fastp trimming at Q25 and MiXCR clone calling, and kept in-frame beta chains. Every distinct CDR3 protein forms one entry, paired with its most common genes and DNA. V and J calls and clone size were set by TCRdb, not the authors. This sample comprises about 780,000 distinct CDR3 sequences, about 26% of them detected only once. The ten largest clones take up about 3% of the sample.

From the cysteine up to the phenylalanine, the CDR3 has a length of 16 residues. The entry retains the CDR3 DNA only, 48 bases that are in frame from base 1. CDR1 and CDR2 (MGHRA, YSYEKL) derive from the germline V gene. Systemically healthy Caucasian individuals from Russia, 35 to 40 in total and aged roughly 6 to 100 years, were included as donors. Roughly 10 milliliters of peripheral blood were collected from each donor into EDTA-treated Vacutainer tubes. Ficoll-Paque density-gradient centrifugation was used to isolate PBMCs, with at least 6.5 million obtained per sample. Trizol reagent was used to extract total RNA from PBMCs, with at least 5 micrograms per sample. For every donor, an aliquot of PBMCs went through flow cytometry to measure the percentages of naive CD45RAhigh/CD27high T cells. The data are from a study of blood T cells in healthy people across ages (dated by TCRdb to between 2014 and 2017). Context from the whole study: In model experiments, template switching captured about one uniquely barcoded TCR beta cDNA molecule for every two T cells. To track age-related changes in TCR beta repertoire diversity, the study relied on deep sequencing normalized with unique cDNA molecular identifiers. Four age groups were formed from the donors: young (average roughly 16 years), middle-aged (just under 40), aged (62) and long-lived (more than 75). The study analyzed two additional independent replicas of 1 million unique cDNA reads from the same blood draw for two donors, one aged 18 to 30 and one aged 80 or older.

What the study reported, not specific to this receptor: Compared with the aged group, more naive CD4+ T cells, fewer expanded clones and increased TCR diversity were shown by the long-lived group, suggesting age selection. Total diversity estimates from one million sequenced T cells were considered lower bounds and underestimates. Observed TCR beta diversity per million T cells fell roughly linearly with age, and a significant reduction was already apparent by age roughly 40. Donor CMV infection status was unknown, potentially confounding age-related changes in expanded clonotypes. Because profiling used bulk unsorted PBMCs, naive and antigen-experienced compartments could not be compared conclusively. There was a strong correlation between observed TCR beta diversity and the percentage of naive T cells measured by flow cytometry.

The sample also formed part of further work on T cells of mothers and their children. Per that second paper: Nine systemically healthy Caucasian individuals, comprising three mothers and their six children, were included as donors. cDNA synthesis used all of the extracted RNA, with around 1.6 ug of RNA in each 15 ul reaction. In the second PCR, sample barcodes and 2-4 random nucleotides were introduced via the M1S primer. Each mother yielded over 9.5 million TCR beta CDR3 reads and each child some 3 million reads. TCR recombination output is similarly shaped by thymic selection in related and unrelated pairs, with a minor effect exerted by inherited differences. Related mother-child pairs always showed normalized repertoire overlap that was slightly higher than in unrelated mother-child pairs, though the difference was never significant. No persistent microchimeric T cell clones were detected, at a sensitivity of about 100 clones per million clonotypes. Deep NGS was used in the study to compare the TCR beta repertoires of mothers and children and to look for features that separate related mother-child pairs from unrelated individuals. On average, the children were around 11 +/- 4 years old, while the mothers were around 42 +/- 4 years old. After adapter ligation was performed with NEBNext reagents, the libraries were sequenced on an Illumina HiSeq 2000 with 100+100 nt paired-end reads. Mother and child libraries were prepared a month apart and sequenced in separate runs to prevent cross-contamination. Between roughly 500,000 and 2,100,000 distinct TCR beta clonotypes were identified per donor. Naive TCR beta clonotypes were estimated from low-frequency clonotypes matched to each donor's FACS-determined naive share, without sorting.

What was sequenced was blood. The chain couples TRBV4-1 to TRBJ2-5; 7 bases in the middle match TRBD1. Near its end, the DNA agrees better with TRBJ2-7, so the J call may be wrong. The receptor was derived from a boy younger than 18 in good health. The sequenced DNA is TGCGCCAGCAGCCCCGAGGACGGACAGGCCCGCTACGAGCAGTACTTC. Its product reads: CASSPEDGQARYEQYF.